Presented here are 29 T cell receptor beta chains from one specimen sequenced in a study of blood T cell repertoires in COVID-19. Some clones are missing from TCRdb's copy, which holds only in-frame ones; the method was immunoSEQ multiplex PCR. Of 130,000 to 150,000 clones in the sample, approximately 85% are singletons; the top ten hold 6.5% to 9.5%. The sequencing sample was made of peripheral blood. The source of these receptors is a woman aged 55-70 years with COVID-19, enrolled during active disease.

This clone was observed once. The genes are TRBV10-3 and TRBJ2-5; tentative D call: TRBD2 (5 bases). The CDR3 totals 15 residues. The germline CDR1 and CDR2 sequences are ENHRY and SYGVKD. Between the trimmed V and J ends, which lost 2 bases and 5 bases, there was a span of 15 bases. CDR3 sequence: CAISEVLAGMETQYF. The CDR3 DNA reads as TGTGCCATCAGTGAGGTATTAGCCGGGATGGAGACCCAGTACTTC.

V and J are TRBV19 and TRBJ2-5, with a possible D match to TRBD1 (5 bases). Germline CDR1 and CDR2: LNHDA and SQIVND (reference sequence). The CDR3 has 15 amino acids. Trimming cost V 3 bases and J 2 bases, with 13 bases left between them. The CDR3 sequence: CASSIGKTDQETQYF. CDR3 DNA sequence: TGTGCCAGTAGTATTGGGAAGACAGATCAAGAGACCCAGTACTTC.

The CDR3 coding sequence is TGCGCCAGCAGCTTGTCAGGAGAGACCCAGTACTTC. This codes for CASSLSGETQYF. The chain recombines TRBV5-1 with TRBJ2-5; D gene ambiguous. Germline CDR1 SGHRS, CDR2 YFSETQ. Between the trimmed V and J ends, which lost 1 base and 4 bases, there was a span of 5 bases. The CDR3 has 12 residues.

The chain carries TRBV5-1 and TRBJ1-1, with 7 positions matching TRBD1. The CDR3 length is 15 residues. The germline V gene encodes CDR1 SGHRS and CDR2 YFSETQ. The ends lost 0 bases at V and 5 bases at J; junction bases unmatched: 7. The CDR3 DNA follows: TGCGCCAGCAGCTTGGCCCTGACAGGGTGGACTGAAGCTTTCTTT. It codes for CASSLALTGWTEAFF.

The chain carries TRBV5-5 and TRBJ1-1, with 10 bases matching TRBD1. Germline assignment: CDR1 SGHKS and CDR2 YYEKEE (reference sequence). After removal of 7 bases from V and 4 bases from J, the junction contained 13 bases not matched to a gene. The CDR3 extends over 16 amino acids. CDR3 protein: CASGSGTGDPGTEAFF. CDR3 nucleotide sequence: TGTGCCAGCGGTAGTGGGACAGGGGACCCTGGCACTGAAGCTTTCTTT.

The V call is TRBV13, the J call TRBJ1-3, with TRBD1 matching over 10 bases. After removal of 3 bases from V and 0 bases from J, the junction contained 5 bases not matched to a gene. The CDR3 is 17 residues long. CDR1 is PRHDT, CDR2 FYEKMQ, per germline (reference sequence). The CDR3 spells CASSFRTGGFSGNTIYF. In DNA, the CDR3 is TGTGCCAGCAGCTTCAGGACAGGGGGATTCTCTGGAAACACCATATATTTT.

The chain carries TRBV7-2 and TRBJ1-2; D unresolved. The germline V gene encodes CDR1 SGHTA and CDR2 FQGNSA. Trimming shortened V by 1 base and J by 6 bases, and 12 bases separated the two germline ends. The CDR3 length is 14 residues. The CDR3 DNA reads as TGTGCCAGCAGCTTAGAATTAAGTGAGAATGGCTACACCTTC. It is translated as CASSLELSENGYTF.

The V call is TRBV6-2 or TRBV6-3, the J call TRBJ1-2; 10 bases agree with TRBD1. CDR1 and CDR2 (germline): MNHEY, SVGEGT. Losses at the gene ends were 2 bases for V and 2 bases for J; bases not matched to a gene: 5. The CDR3 totals 16 residues. This chain's CDR3 is CASSYPDRGLNYGYTF. The CDR3 DNA sequence: TGTGCCAGCAGTTACCCTGACAGGGGGCTGAACTATGGCTACACCTTC.

The V and J genes are TRBV2 and TRBJ1-2; TRBD1 is a possible D gene (5 bases). The CDR3 runs to 13 residues. V was clipped by 7 bases and J by 6 bases, with 15 bases between them. Germline CDR1 and CDR2: SNHLY and FYNNEI. The CDR3 sequence: CASIRRQFDGYTF. CDR3 in DNA: TGTGCCAGCATAAGACGACAGTTCGATGGCTACACCTTC.

This rearrangement joins TRBV20-1 to TRBJ1-2, with D maybe TRBD1 (6 bases). CDR1 is DFQATT, CDR2 SNEGSKA, per germline (reference sequence). The CDR3 sequence is 11 residues long. The CDR3 reads CKAGEGNGYTF. CDR3 sequence (DNA): TGCAAGGCAGGGGAAGGAAATGGCTACACCTTC.

The rearrangement joins TRBV7-2 to TRBJ2-7; D may be TRBD1 (5 bases). The V end lost 2 bases, the J end lost 6 bases, and 20 bases lay between the germline ends. Germline CDR1 reads SGHTA; CDR2 reads FQGNSA. CDR3 length: 16 amino acids. Here the CDR3 reads CASSLRGWAGRIEQYF. CDR3 nucleotides: TGTGCCAGCAGCTTACGAGGTTGGGCAGGGCGGATCGAGCAGTACTTC.

CDR3 loop: CASSLGLTIYEQYF. CDR3 bases: TGCGCCAGCAGCTTGGGGTTGACAATCTACGAGCAGTACTTC. This rearrangement joins TRBV5-1 to TRBJ2-7, with D unresolved. In germline, CDR1 is SGHRS, CDR2 YFSETQ. V lost 0 bases to trimming and J lost 3 bases, with 10 bases between them. CDR3 length equals 14 residues.

J is TRBJ1-4 and V is TRBV15, with D possibly TRBD1 on 6 matching bases. Germline V gene sequence: CDR1 LNHNV, CDR2 YYDKDF (reference sequence). The CDR3 runs to 13 residues. Trimming removed 1 base at V and 12 bases at J, with 12 bases between. The DNA of the CDR3 is TGTGCCACCAGCAGAGGAAAGGACAGAGAACTGTTTTTT. It encodes CATSRGKDRELFF.

The V gene is TRBV28, the J gene TRBJ2-7; tentative D call: TRBD2 (5 bases). Trimming cost V 7 bases and J 2 bases, with 15 bases left between them. Germline CDR1 is MDHEN and CDR2 is SYDVKM. The CDR3 has 14 residues. CDR3 residues: CASTEGRKTYEQYF. The DNA of the CDR3 is TGTGCCAGCACCGAGGGCCGCAAAACCTACGAGCAGTACTTC.

This chain links TRBV9 with TRBJ1-4; D unresolved. This CDR3 is 15 amino acids long. Germline V gene lookup returns CDR1 SGDLS and CDR2 YYNGEE. The V end was cut by 2 bases, the J end by 0 bases, with 8 bases between. The CDR3 nucleotides are TGTGCCAGCAGCGTTCAAGCTACAACTAATGAAAAACTGTTTTTT. Translated: CASSVQATTNEKLFF.

A remark on this clone: One end of the junction varies from germline; a read error may be responsible. The V call is TRBV7-9, the J call TRBJ2-5; D gene unclear. CDR3 length: 14 amino acids. Germline loops: CDR1 SEHNR, CDR2 FQNEAQ (reference sequence). CDR3 DNA sequence: TGTGCCAGCAGCTTGACAACCTACGGCGAGACCCGGTACTTC. Its translation is CASSLTTYGETRYF.

The chain employs TRBV7-2 and TRBJ1-3, with 7 bases identical to TRBD1. V lost 0 bases and J lost 11; bases outside the gene matches: 4. In germline, CDR1 is SGHTA, CDR2 FQGNSA. CDR3 length: 13 residues. In nucleotides, the CDR3 is TGTGCCAGCAGCTTAGCAACAGGGGTCTCCATATATTTT. It translates to CASSLATGVSIYF.

The chain recombines TRBV5-8 with TRBJ1-3, with 7 bases matching TRBD1. The trim removed 0 bases at V and 2 bases at J, leaving 5 bases unmatched. Germline CDR1 and CDR2: SGHTS and YDEGEE. The CDR3 loop spans 16 amino acids. Written as DNA, the CDR3 is TGTGCCAGCAGCTTGGAGGGGGCGGCTGCTGGAAACACCATATATTTT. This encodes CASSLEGAAAGNTIYF.

The chain carries TRBV3-1 (or the pseudogene TRBV3-2) and TRBJ2-7; TRBD1 aligns across 7 bases. V lost 3 bases, J lost 7 bases, and 6 bases stayed unmatched. The CDR3 is 13 amino acids. CDR1 and CDR2 (germline): LGHDT, YNNKEL (reference sequence). The CDR3 loop is CASSHEGQMEQYF. DNA of the CDR3: TGTGCCAGCAGCCACGAGGGACAGATGGAGCAGTACTTC.

The chain uses TRBV4-1 and TRBJ2-3; maybe TRBD1 (6 bases). Germline loops: CDR1 MGHRA, CDR2 YSYEKL. The CDR3 contains 15 residues. V lost 0 bases and J lost 6, with 13 bases in between. In nucleotides, the CDR3 is TGCGCCAGCAGCCAAGAGTCAAGCCAGGGGGATACGCAGTATTTT. It is translated as CASSQESSQGDTQYF.

The genes are TRBV11-2 and TRBJ2-1; perhaps TRBD2 as D (5 bases). V lost 6 bases and J 7 bases, leaving 16 bases between the germline ends. CDR1 is SGHAT, CDR2 FQNNGV, per germline. The length of the CDR3 is 14 residues. CDR3 loop: CASSPLGEGNEQFF. The CDR3 coding sequence is TGTGCCAGCAGTCCCCTCGGGGAAGGAAATGAGCAGTTCTTC.

This clone was counted only a few times. The chain employs TRBV27 and TRBJ2-1, with 7 bases fitting TRBD1. The CDR3 extends over 14 amino acids. Germline V gene lookup returns CDR1 MNHEY and CDR2 SMNVEV (reference sequence). V lost 0 bases to trimming and J lost 7 bases; unmatched junction nucleotides: 3. Here the CDR3 reads CASSLSGQPNEQFF. For the CDR3, the DNA is TGTGCCAGCAGTTTATCGGGACAGCCGAATGAGCAGTTCTTC.

The chain links TRBV18 to TRBJ1-1; TRBD1 might be the D (6 bases). CDR1 is KGHSH, CDR2 LQKENI, per germline. This CDR3 spans 13 amino acids. V lost 3 bases and J 5 bases, leaving 10 bases between the germline ends. Written as DNA, the CDR3 is TGTGCCAGCTCACCTCGGACAGAGACTGAAGCTTTCTTT. This translates into CASSPRTETEAFF.

V is TRBV9 and J is TRBJ1-4; 8 bases line up with TRBD1. Looked up from germline, CDR1 is SGDLS and CDR2 is YYNGEE. Unmatched junction bases numbered 10, after V lost 4 bases and J lost 5 bases. The CDR3 has 16 amino acids. The CDR3 DNA follows: TGTGCCAGCAGCATCACCTCCGGGGACAGGAATGAAAAACTGTTTTTT. Translation: CASSITSGDRNEKLFF.

This chain links TRBV9 with TRBJ1-5; D might be TRBD1 (5 bases). The CDR3 consists of 13 residues. Germline assignment: CDR1 SGDLS and CDR2 YYNGEE. V was cut by 3 bases and J by 7 bases, with 11 bases left in between. The CDR3 sequence is CASSGQGTQPQHF. The CDR3 bases are TGTGCCAGCAGCGGCCAGGGTACACAGCCCCAGCATTTT.

In this sample, this clone turned up once. The chain couples TRBV29-1 to TRBJ1-2, with 10 positions matching TRBD1. The CDR3 extends over 12 amino acids. V shed 4 bases and J 7 bases; nucleotides not matched to a gene: 3. Germline V gene sequence: CDR1 SQVTM, CDR2 ANQGSEA. The CDR3 region is CSVGQGAGGYTF. The CDR3 bases are TGCAGCGTTGGACAGGGGGCGGGTGGCTACACCTTC.

This chain links TRBV7-2 with TRBJ1-2, with no clear D. The V end was cut by 5 bases, the J end by 5 bases, with 15 bases between. Germline-derived CDR1 and CDR2 are SGHTA and FQGNSA. CDR3 length: 14 amino acids. The CDR3 DNA reads TGTGCCAGCAGCCCGACCCCGGGCGGGTATGGCTACACCTTC. The encoded protein is CASSPTPGGYGYTF.

The rearrangement uses TRBV5-1 and TRBJ2-1, with TRBD1 as a possible D gene (6 bases). Germline V gene sequence: CDR1 SGHRS, CDR2 YFSETQ. CDR3 size: 15 residues. V was cut by 0 bases and J by 4 bases, with 11 bases left in between. CDR3 in amino acids: CASSLGGQLYNEQFF. For the CDR3, the DNA is TGCGCCAGCAGCTTGGGAGGACAGCTATACAATGAGCAGTTCTTC.

The genes are TRBV4-3 and TRBJ1-2; D not certain. CDR1 and CDR2 from the germline V gene are LGHNA and YSLEER. Deletions cut 0 bases from V and 7 bases from J, with 9 bases between. This CDR3 has 13 amino acids. CDR3 sequence reads: CASSQDYGVGYTF. CDR3 nucleotide sequence: TGCGCCAGCAGCCAAGATTACGGGGTTGGCTACACCTTC.